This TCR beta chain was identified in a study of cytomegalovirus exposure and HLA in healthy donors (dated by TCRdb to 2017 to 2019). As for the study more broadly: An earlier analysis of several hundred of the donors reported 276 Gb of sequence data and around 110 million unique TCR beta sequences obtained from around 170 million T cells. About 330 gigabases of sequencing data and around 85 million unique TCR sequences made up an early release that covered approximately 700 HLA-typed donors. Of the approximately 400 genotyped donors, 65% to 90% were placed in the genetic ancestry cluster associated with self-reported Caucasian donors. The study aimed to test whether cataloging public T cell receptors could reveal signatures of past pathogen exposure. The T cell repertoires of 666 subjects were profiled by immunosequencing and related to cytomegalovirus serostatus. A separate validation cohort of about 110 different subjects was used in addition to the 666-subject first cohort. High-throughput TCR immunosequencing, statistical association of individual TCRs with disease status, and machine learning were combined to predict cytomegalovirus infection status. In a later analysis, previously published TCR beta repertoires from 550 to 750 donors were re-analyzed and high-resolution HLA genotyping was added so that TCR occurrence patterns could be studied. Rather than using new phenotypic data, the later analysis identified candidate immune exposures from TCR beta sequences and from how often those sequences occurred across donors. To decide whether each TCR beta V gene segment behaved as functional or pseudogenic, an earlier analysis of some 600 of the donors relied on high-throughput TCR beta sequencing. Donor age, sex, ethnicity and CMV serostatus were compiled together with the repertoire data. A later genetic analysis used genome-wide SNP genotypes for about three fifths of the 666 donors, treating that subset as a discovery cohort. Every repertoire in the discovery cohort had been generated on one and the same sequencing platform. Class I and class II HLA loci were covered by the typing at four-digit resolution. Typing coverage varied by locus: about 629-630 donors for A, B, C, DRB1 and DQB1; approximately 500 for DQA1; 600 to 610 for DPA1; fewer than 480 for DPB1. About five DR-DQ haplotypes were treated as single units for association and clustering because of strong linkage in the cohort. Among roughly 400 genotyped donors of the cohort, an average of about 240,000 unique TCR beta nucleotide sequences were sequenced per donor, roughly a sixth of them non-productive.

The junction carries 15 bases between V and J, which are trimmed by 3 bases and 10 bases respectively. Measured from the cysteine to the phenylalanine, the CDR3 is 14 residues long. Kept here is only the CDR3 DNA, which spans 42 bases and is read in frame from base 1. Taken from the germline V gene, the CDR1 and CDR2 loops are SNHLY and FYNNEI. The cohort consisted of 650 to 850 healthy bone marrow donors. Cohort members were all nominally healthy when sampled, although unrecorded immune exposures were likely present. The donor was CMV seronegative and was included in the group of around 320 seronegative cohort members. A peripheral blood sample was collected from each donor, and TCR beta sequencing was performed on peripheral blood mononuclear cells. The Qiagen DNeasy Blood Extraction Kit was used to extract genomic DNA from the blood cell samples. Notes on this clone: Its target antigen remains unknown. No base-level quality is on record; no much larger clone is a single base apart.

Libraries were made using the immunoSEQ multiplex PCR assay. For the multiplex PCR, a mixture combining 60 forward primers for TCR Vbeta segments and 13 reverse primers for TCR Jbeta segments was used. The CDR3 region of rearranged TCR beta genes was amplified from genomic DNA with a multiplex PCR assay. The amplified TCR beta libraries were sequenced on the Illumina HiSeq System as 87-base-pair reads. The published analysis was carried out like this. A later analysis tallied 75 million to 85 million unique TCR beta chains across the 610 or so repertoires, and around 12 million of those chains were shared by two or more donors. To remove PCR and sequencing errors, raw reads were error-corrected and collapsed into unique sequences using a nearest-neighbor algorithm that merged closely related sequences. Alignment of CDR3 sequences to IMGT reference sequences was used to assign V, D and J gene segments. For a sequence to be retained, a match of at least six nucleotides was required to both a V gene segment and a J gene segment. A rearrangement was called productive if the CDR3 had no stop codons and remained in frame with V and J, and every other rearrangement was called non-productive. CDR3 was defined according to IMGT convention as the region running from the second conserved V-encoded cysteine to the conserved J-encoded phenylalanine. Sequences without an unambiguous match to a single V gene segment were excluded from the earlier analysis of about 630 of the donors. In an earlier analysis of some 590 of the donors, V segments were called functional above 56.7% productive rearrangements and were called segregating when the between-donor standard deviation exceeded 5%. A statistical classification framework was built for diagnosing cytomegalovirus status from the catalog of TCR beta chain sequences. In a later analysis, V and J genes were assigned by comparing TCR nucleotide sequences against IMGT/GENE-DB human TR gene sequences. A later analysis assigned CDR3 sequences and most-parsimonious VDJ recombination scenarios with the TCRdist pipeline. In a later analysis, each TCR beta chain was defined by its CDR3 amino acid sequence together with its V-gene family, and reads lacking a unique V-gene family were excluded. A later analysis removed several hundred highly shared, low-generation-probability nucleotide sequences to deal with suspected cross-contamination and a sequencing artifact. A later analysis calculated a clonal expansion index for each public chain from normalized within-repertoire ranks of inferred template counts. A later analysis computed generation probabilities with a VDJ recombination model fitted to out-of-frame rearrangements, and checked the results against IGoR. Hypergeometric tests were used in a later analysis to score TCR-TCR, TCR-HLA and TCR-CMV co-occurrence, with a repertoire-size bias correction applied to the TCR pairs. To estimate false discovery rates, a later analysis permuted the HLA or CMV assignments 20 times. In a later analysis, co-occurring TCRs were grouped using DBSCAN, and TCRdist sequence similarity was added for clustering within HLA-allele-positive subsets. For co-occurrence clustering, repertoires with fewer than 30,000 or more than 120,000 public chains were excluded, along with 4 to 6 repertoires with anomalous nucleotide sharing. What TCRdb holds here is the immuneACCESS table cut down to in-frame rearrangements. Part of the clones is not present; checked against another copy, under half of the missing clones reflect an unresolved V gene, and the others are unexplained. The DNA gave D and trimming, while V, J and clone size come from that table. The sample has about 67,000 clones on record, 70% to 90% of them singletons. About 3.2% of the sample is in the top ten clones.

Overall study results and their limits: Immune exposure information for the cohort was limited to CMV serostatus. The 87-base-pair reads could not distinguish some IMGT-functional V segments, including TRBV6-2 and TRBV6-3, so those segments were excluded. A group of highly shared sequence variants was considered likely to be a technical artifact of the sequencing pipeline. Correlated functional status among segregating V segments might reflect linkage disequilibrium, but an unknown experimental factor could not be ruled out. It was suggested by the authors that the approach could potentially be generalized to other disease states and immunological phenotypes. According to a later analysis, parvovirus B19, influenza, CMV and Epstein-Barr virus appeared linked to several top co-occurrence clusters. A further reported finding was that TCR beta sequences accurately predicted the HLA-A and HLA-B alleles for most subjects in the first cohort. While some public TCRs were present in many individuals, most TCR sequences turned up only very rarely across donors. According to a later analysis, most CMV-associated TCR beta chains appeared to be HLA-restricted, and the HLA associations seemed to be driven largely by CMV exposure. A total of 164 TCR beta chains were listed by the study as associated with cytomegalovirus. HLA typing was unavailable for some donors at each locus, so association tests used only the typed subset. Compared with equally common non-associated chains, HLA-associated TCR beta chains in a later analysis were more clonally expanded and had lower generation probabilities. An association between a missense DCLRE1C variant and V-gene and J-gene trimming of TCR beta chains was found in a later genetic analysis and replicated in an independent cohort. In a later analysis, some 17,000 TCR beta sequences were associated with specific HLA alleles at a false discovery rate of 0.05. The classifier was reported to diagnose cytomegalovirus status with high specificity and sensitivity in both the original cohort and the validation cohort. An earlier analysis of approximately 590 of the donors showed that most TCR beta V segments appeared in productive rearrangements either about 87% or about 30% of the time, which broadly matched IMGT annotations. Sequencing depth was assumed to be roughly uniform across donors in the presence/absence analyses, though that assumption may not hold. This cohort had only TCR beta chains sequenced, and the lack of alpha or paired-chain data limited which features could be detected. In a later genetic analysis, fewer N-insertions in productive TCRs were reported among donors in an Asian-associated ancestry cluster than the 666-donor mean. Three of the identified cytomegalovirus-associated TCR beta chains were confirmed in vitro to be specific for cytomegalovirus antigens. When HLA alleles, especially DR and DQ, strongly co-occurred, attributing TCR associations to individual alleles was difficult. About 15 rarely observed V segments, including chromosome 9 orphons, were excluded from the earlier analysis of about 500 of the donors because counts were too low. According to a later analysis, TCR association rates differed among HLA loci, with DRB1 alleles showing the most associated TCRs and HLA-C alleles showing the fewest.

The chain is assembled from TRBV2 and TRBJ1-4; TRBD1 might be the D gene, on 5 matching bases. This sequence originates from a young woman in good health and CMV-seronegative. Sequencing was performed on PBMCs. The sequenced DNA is TGTGCCAGCAGTGAGCAGGATAGGGGTGTAAAACTGTTTTTT. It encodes CASSEQDRGVKLFF.